The rows below give T cell receptor beta chains drawn from one sample of a study of T cell repertoires in cytomegalovirus infection. TCRdb ran MiXCR on the reads and lists one entry per CDR3 protein. The table includes around 450,000 distinct CDR3 sequences, approximately 31% detected once. Sequencing was performed on PBMCs. These receptors originate from a human donor in good health (CMV status not recorded). Some clones in this sample may be carry-over from other donors' samples. Both conserved end residues are part of each CDR3. A D gene is named only where the DNA matches it firmly. Expanded clones get a size class; other rows say once, few or many, or leave the size out.

J gene: TRBJ2-7; V gene: TRBV7-6; D gene: TRBD1; clone size: NA; CDR3 protein: CASSLGEDRGYEQYF; CDR3 DNA: TGTGCCAGCAGCTTAGGTGAGGACAGGGGCTACGAGCAGTACTTC
J gene: TRBJ2-3; V gene: TRBV11-2; D gene: TRBD2; clone size: few; CDR3 protein: CASSLPPRLAGGLTDTQYF; CDR3 DNA: TGTGCCAGCAGCTTGCCCCCAAGACTAGCGGGGGGCCTAACAGATACGCAGTATTTT
J gene: TRBJ1-5; V gene: TRBV20-1; D gene: NA; clone size: once; CDR3 protein: CSASSGGAGQPQHF; CDR3 DNA: TGCAGTGCTAGCAGCGGGGGCGCTGGACAGCCCCAGCATTTT
J gene: TRBJ1-4; V gene: TRBV19; D gene: NA; clone size: few; CDR3 protein: CASSMRRHTGVMEKLFF; CDR3 DNA: TGTGCCAGTAGTATGCGGAGACATACTGGTGTGATGGAAAAACTGTTTTTT
J gene: TRBJ2-3; V gene: TRBV6-6; D gene: NA; clone size: NA; CDR3 protein: CASSYLDTSSTDTQYF; CDR3 DNA: TGTGCCAGCAGTTACCTGGACACCTCTAGCACAGATACGCAGTATTTT
J gene: TRBJ1-5; V gene: TRBV24-1; D gene: NA; clone size: few; CDR3 protein: CATSSGNQPQHF; CDR3 DNA: TGTGCCACCAGTTCCGGCAATCAGCCCCAGCATTTT
J gene: TRBJ2-2; V gene: TRBV18; D gene: TRBD1; clone size: NA; CDR3 protein: CASSPETGGTGELFF; CDR3 DNA: TGTGCCAGCTCACCCGAGACAGGGGGCACCGGGGAGCTGTTTTTT
J gene: TRBJ2-2; V gene: TRBV5-1; D gene: TRBD1; clone size: NA; CDR3 protein: CASGQGTAGELFF; CDR3 DNA: TGCGCCAGCGGACAGGGTACGGCCGGGGAGCTGTTTTTT
J gene: TRBJ2-7; V gene: TRBV7-9; D gene: NA; clone size: many; CDR3 protein: CASSSNSGVSYEQYF; CDR3 DNA: TGTGCCAGCAGCTCTAACTCAGGGGTCTCCTACGAGCAGTACTTC
J gene: TRBJ2-3; V gene: TRBV10-1; D gene: NA; clone size: NA; CDR3 protein: CASSEGLGDTQYF; CDR3 DNA: TGCGCCAGCAGTGAAGGGTTGGGAGATACGCAGTATTTT
J gene: TRBJ2-2; V gene: TRBV18; D gene: NA; clone size: NA; CDR3 protein: CASSPGTLANTGELFF; CDR3 DNA: TGTGCCAGCTCACCAGGGACTCTCGCGAACACCGGGGAGCTGTTTTTT
J gene: TRBJ1-5; V gene: TRBV12-3/TRBV12-4; D gene: TRBD1; clone size: few; CDR3 protein: CASSLGRGGQAGNQPQHF; CDR3 DNA: TGTGCCAGCAGTTTGGGGCGGGGGGGACAGGCGGGCAATCAGCCCCAGCATTTT
J gene: TRBJ2-1; V gene: TRBV6-2/TRBV6-3; D gene: NA; clone size: few; CDR3 protein: CASKAGYSYNEQFF; CDR3 DNA: TGTGCCAGCAAAGCGGGTTACTCCTACAATGAGCAGTTCTTC
J gene: TRBJ2-7; V gene: TRBV11-2; D gene: TRBD2; clone size: NA; CDR3 protein: CASSSAEPGGVYEQYF; CDR3 DNA: TGTGCCAGCAGCTCAGCTGAGCCGGGAGGTGTCTACGAGCAGTACTTC
J gene: TRBJ1-1; V gene: TRBV19; D gene: TRBD1; clone size: once; CDR3 protein: CASKDRAVMNTEAFF; CDR3 DNA: TGTGCCAGTAAGGACAGGGCCGTTATGAACACTGAAGCTTTCTTT
J gene: TRBJ2-1; V gene: TRBV7-9; D gene: NA; clone size: NA; CDR3 protein: CASSLRGPTYKEQFF; CDR3 DNA: TGTGCCAGCAGCTTACGGGGCCCGACCTACAAGGAGCAGTTCTTC
J gene: TRBJ2-7; V gene: TRBV7-2; D gene: TRBD1; clone size: many; CDR3 protein: CASSHRGSRYEQYF; CDR3 DNA: TGTGCCAGCAGCCACAGGGGGAGCCGCTACGAGCAGTACTTC
J gene: TRBJ1-6; V gene: TRBV20-1; D gene: NA; clone size: few; CDR3 protein: CSARESAGLRSPLHF; CDR3 DNA: TGCAGTGCTAGAGAGTCGGCAGGGTTGCGATCACCCCTCCACTTT
J gene: TRBJ1-6; V gene: TRBV7-2; D gene: NA; clone size: many; CDR3 protein: CASSRRGNSPLHF; CDR3 DNA: TGTGCCAGCAGCAGGCGGGGTAATTCACCCCTCCACTTT
J gene: TRBJ2-4; V gene: TRBV6-6; D gene: TRBD1; clone size: NA; CDR3 protein: CASSYSGTDDQNIQYF; CDR3 DNA: TGTGCCAGCAGTTACTCCGGGACAGATGATCAAAACATTCAGTACTTC
J gene: TRBJ1-2; V gene: TRBV7-2; D gene: TRBD1; clone size: many; CDR3 protein: CASSLDRTGYGYTF; CDR3 DNA: TGTGCCAGCAGCTTAGACAGGACAGGCTATGGCTACACCTTC
J gene: TRBJ2-5; V gene: TRBV3-1; D gene: NA; clone size: NA; CDR3 protein: CASSQSIRETQYF; CDR3 DNA: TGTGCCAGCAGCCAATCGATCAGAGAGACCCAGTACTTC
J gene: TRBJ1-1; V gene: TRBV4-1; D gene: NA; clone size: few; CDR3 protein: CASSQVPGPGTEAFF; CDR3 DNA: TGCGCCAGCAGCCAAGTCCCAGGGCCTGGCACTGAAGCTTTCTTT
J gene: TRBJ2-7; V gene: TRBV6-1; D gene: NA; clone size: NA; CDR3 protein: CASSEHVNRGGIYEQYF; CDR3 DNA: TGTGCCAGCAGTGAACACGTTAACAGGGGAGGGATCTACGAGCAGTACTTC
J gene: TRBJ2-1; V gene: TRBV6-2/TRBV6-3; D gene: NA; clone size: few; CDR3 protein: CASSARVNEQFF; CDR3 DNA: TGTGCCAGCAGTGCCCGGGTTAATGAGCAGTTCTTC
J gene: TRBJ2-1; V gene: TRBV7-9; D gene: TRBD2; clone size: few; CDR3 protein: CASSLRSGGTSYNEQFF; CDR3 DNA: TGTGCCAGCAGCTTAAGAAGCGGGGGTACCTCCTACAATGAGCAGTTCTTC
J gene: TRBJ2-7; V gene: TRBV5-1; D gene: TRBD1; clone size: NA; CDR3 protein: CASQNTGTGVEQYF; CDR3 DNA: TGCGCCAGTCAAAACACCGGGACAGGGGTCGAGCAGTACTTC
J gene: TRBJ1-1; V gene: TRBV20-1; D gene: TRBD1; clone size: NA; CDR3 protein: CSARPGQRETEAFF; CDR3 DNA: TGCAGTGCTAGGCCGGGACAGCGAGAGACTGAAGCTTTCTTT
J gene: TRBJ1-2; V gene: TRBV7-9; D gene: NA; clone size: NA; CDR3 protein: CASTEGLSPLGYTF; CDR3 DNA: TGTGCCAGCACCGAAGGACTGAGCCCCTTGGGCTACACCTTC
J gene: TRBJ2-3; V gene: TRBV19; D gene: NA; clone size: NA; CDR3 protein: CASSTKGWTDTQYF; CDR3 DNA: TGTGCCAGTAGTACGAAGGGTTGGACAGATACGCAGTATTTT
J gene: TRBJ2-2; V gene: TRBV7-2; D gene: TRBD1; clone size: many; CDR3 protein: CASSLPGGARTGELFF; CDR3 DNA: TGTGCCAGCAGCTTACCAGGGGGCGCGAGGACCGGGGAGCTGTTTTTT
J gene: TRBJ2-2; V gene: TRBV6-6; D gene: NA; clone size: NA; CDR3 protein: CASNQLGGNTGELFF; CDR3 DNA: TGTGCCAGCAACCAACTTGGGGGAAACACCGGGGAGCTGTTTTTT
J gene: TRBJ1-1; V gene: TRBV14; D gene: NA; clone size: NA; CDR3 protein: CASSHRGGPNMNTEAFF; CDR3 DNA: TGTGCCAGCAGCCACCGTGGGGGGCCAAACATGAACACTGAAGCTTTCTTT
J gene: TRBJ1-2; V gene: TRBV12-3/TRBV12-4; D gene: TRBD1; clone size: NA; CDR3 protein: CASSLRTGTRHGYTF; CDR3 DNA: TGTGCCAGCAGTTTAAGGACAGGGACCCGTCATGGCTACACCTTC
J gene: TRBJ2-3; V gene: TRBV6-8; D gene: NA; clone size: NA; CDR3 protein: CASSPLPGRLYTQYF; CDR3 DNA: TGTGCCAGTTCGCCACTACCGGGCCGGCTTTATACGCAGTATTTT
J gene: TRBJ1-5; V gene: TRBV12-3/TRBV12-4; D gene: NA; clone size: NA; CDR3 protein: CASTPEGGQPQHF; CDR3 DNA: TGTGCCAGCACCCCGGAGGGCGGACAGCCCCAGCATTTT
J gene: TRBJ2-7; V gene: TRBV7-8; D gene: TRBD1; clone size: many; CDR3 protein: CASSPNLGQGRYEQYF; CDR3 DNA: TGTGCCAGCAGCCCGAATCTAGGACAGGGTCGCTACGAGCAGTACTTC
J gene: TRBJ2-2; V gene: TRBV7-9; D gene: NA; clone size: few; CDR3 protein: CASSLAGLGSGELFF; CDR3 DNA: TGTGCCAGCAGCTTAGCCGGCTTGGGGTCCGGGGAGCTGTTTTTT
J gene: TRBJ2-1; V gene: TRBV27; D gene: NA; clone size: once; CDR3 protein: CASSLSNRYNEQLF; CDR3 DNA: TGTGCCAGCAGTTTAAGTAACAGATACAATGAGCAGTTATTC
J gene: TRBJ2-7; V gene: TRBV20-1; D gene: TRBD2; clone size: NA; CDR3 protein: CSASAAGPSSEQYF; CDR3 DNA: TGCAGTGCTAGTGCAGCGGGGCCGTCGAGCGAGCAGTACTTC
J gene: TRBJ2-1; V gene: TRBV6-5; D gene: TRBD2; clone size: NA; CDR3 protein: CASSNPGLAGPGIEQFF; CDR3 DNA: TGTGCCAGCAGTAACCCGGGACTAGCGGGGCCGGGGATTGAGCAGTTCTTC
J gene: TRBJ2-3; V gene: TRBV7-6; D gene: NA; clone size: many; CDR3 protein: CASSYAPADTDTQYF; CDR3 DNA: TGTGCCAGCAGCTACGCCCCGGCCGACACAGATACGCAGTATTTT
J gene: TRBJ2-2; V gene: TRBV24-1; D gene: TRBD2; clone size: few; CDR3 protein: CATRAGGGLADNTGELFF; CDR3 DNA: TGTGCCACCCGGGCTGGGGGGGGACTAGCCGATAACACCGGGGAGCTGTTTTTT
J gene: TRBJ1-1; V gene: TRBV6-5; D gene: NA; clone size: few; CDR3 protein: CASSNQGREAFF; CDR3 DNA: TGTGCCAGCAGTAACCAAGGGAGAGAAGCTTTCTTT
J gene: TRBJ1-1; V gene: TRBV7-9; D gene: NA; clone size: NA; CDR3 protein: CASSLVSGWGFIEAFF; CDR3 DNA: TGTGCCAGCAGCTTAGTTTCAGGGTGGGGCTTTATTGAAGCTTTCTTT
J gene: TRBJ1-6; V gene: TRBV7-9; D gene: NA; clone size: few; CDR3 protein: CASSSGGSYNSPLHF; CDR3 DNA: TGTGCCAGCAGCTCCGGGGGGTCCTATAATTCACCCCTCCACTTT
J gene: TRBJ2-4; V gene: TRBV6-6; D gene: NA; clone size: few; CDR3 protein: CASSYGGVTKNIQYF; CDR3 DNA: TGTGCCAGCAGTTACGGTGGGGTCACCAAAAACATTCAGTACTTC
J gene: TRBJ1-5; V gene: TRBV11-2; D gene: NA; clone size: many; CDR3 protein: CASSLDRHNQPQHF; CDR3 DNA: TGTGCCAGCAGCTTAGATAGACACAATCAGCCCCAGCATTTT